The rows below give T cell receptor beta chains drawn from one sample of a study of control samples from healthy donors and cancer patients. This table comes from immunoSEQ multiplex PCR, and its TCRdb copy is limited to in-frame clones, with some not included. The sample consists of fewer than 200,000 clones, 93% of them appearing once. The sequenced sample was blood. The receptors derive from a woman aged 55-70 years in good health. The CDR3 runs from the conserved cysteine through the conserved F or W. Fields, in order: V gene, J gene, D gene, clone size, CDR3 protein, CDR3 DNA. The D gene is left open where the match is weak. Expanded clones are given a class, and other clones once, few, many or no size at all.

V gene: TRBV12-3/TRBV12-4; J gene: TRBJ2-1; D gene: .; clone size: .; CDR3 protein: CASSNPGLPTEFF; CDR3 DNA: TGTGCCAGCAGCAACCCCGGACTCCCAACCGAGTTCTTC
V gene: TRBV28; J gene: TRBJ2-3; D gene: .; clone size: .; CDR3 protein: CASSLFYGGVGGPDTQYF; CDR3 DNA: TGTGCCAGCAGTTTATTTTACGGTGGAGTGGGGGGCCCAGATACGCAGTATTTT
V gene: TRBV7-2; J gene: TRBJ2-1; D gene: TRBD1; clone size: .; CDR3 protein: CASSISVRTGGYNEQFF; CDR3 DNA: TGTGCCAGCAGCATAAGTGTTAGGACAGGGGGCTACAATGAGCAGTTCTTC
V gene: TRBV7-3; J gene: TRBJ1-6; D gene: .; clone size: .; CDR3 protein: CASSLAGMNSPLHF; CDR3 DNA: TGTGCCAGCAGCTTAGCAGGGATGAATTCACCCCTCCACTTT
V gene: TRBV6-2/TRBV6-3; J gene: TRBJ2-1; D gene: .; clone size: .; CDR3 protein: CASSYEWRGVGDEQFF; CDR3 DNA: TGTGCCAGCAGTTATGAGTGGCGGGGTGTAGGAGATGAGCAGTTCTTC
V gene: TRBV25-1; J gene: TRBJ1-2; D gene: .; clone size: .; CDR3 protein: CASSEYGQSYTF; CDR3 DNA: TGTGCCAGCAGTGAATATGGTCAGTCTTACACCTTC
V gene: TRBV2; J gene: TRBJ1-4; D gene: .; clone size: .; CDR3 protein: CASSEYGIFNEKLFF; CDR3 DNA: TGTGCCAGCAGTGAATATGGTATTTTTAATGAAAAACTGTTTTTT
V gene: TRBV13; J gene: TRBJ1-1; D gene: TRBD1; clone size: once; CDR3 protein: CASSRDRPNTEAFF; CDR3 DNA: TGTGCCAGCAGCCGGGACAGGCCAAACACTGAAGCTTTCTTT
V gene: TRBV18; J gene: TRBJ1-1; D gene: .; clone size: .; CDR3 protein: CASSLAVGPGEAFF; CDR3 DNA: TGTGCCAGCTCACTCGCTGTGGGGCCCGGTGAAGCTTTCTTT
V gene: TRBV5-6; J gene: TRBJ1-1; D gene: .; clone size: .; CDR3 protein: CASSHLWRQGRGMNTEAFF; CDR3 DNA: TGTGCCAGCAGCCACCTTTGGAGGCAGGGTCGGGGGATGAACACTGAAGCTTTCTTT
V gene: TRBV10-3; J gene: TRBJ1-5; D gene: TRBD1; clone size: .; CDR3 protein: CAIRGQANQPQHF; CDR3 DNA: TGTGCCATCAGGGGACAGGCGAATCAGCCCCAGCATTTT
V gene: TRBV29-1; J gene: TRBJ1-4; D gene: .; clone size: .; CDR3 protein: CSVEDLGAGEKLFF; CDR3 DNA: TGCAGCGTTGAAGATCTAGGGGCAGGTGAAAAACTGTTTTTT
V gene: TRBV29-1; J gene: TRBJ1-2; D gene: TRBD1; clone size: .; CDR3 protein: CSAEHGTGPYGYTF; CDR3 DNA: TGCAGCGCTGAACATGGGACAGGGCCCTATGGCTACACCTTC
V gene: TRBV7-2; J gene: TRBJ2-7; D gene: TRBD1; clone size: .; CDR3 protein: CASSFTGAEQYF; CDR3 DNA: TGTGCCAGCAGCTTTACAGGGGCGGAGCAGTACTTC
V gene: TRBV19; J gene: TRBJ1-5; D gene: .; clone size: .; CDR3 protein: CASTQGHLETYQPQHF; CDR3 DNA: TGTGCCAGTACCCAGGGACACCTTGAAACGTATCAGCCCCAGCATTTT
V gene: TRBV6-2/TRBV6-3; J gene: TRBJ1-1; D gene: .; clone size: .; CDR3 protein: CASSTSPGGTEAFF; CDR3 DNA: TGTGCCAGCAGTACCTCCCCCGGGGGCACTGAAGCTTTCTTT
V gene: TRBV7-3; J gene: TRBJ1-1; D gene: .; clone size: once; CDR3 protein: CASSMTGTLNTEAFF; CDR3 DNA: TGTGCCAGCAGCATGACCGGGACACTGAACACTGAAGCTTTCTTT
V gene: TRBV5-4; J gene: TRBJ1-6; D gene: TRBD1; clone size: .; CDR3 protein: CASSLTGDSPLHF; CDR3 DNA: TGTGCCAGCAGCTTGACAGGGGATTCACCCCTCCACTTT
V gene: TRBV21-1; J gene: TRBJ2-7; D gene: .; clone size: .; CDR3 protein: CASSAKAVVTDEQYF; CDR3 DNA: TGTGCCAGCAGCGCTAAAGCTGTAGTAACGGACGAGCAGTACTTC
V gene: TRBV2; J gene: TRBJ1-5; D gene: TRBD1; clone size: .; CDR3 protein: CASRQGPHQPQHF; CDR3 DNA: TGTGCCAGCAGACAGGGGCCACATCAGCCCCAGCATTTT
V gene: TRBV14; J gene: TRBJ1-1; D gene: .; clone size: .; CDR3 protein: CASSQGYTEAFF; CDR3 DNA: TGTGCCAGCAGCCAAGGTTACACTGAAGCTTTCTTT
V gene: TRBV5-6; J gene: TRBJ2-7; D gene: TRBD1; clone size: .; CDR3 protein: CASRKRQDRAYEQYF; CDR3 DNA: TGTGCCAGCAGGAAGAGACAGGACAGGGCCTACGAGCAGTACTTC
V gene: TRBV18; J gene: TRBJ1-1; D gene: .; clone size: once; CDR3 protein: CASSPILATMNTEAFF; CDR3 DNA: TGTGCCAGCTCACCAATCTTGGCTACTATGAACACTGAAGCTTTCTTT